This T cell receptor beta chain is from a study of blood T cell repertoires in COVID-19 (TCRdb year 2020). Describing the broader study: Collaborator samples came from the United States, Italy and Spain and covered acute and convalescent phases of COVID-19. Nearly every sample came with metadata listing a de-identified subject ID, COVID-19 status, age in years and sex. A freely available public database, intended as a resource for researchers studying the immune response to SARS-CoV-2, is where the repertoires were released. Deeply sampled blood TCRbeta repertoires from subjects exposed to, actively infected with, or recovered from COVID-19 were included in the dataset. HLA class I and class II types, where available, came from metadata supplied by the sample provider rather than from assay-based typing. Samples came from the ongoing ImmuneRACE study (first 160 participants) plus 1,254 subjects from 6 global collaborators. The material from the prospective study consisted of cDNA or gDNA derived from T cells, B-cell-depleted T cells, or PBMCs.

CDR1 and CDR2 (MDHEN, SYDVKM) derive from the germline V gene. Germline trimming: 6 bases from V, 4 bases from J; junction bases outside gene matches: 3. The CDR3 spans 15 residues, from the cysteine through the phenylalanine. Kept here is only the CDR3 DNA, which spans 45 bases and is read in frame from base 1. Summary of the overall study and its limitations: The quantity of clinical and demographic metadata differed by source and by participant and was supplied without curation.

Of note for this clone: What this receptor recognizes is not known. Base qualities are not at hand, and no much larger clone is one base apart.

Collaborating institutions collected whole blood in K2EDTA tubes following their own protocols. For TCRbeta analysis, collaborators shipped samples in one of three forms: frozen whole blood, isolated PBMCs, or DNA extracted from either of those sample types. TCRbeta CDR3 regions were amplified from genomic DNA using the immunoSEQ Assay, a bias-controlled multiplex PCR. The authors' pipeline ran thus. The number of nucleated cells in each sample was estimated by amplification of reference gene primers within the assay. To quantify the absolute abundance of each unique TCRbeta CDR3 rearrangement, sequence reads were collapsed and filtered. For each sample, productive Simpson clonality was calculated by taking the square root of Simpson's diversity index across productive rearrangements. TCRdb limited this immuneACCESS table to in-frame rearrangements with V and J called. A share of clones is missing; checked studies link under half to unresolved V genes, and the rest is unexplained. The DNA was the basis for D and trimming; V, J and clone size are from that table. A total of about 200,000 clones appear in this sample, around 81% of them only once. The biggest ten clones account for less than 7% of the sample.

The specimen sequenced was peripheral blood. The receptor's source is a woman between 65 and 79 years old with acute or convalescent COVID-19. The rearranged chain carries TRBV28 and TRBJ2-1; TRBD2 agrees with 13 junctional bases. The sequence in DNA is TGTGCCAGCAGATGGACTAGCGGGAGATACAATGAGCAGTTCTTC. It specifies CASRWTSGRYNEQFF.